This section outlines one T cell receptor beta chain sequence together with its context. Its antigen has not been determined. Qualities for individual bases were not recorded, and no much larger clone is one base off. These data belong to a study of blood T cell repertoires in COVID-19 (dated by TCRdb to the early 2020s). The study in broad terms: Samples from collaborators originated in the United States, Italy and Spain and spanned both the acute and convalescent phases of COVID-19. The sample metadata nearly always contained a de-identified subject ID, COVID-19 status, age in years and sex. The dataset comprised deeply sampled blood TCRbeta repertoires from subjects exposed to, actively infected with, or recovered from COVID-19. HLA class I and class II types, where available, came from metadata supplied by the sample provider rather than from assay-based typing. The prospective study material was composed of cDNA or gDNA derived from T cells, B-cell-depleted T cells, or PBMCs. The repertoires were released in a freely available public database intended as a resource for research on the immune response to SARS-CoV-2. Samples were obtained from the ongoing ImmuneRACE study (first 160 participants) and from about 1,300 subjects provided by 6 global collaborators.

Results the study describes overall, beyond this receptor: The quantity of clinical and demographic metadata differed by source and by participant and was supplied without curation.

TCRbeta CDR3 regions were amplified from genomic DNA by means of the immunoSEQ Assay, a bias-controlled multiplex PCR. The authors' analysis ran thus. The number of nucleated cells in each sample was estimated by amplification of reference gene primers within the assay. To quantify the absolute abundance of each unique TCRbeta CDR3 rearrangement, sequence reads were collapsed and filtered. Productive Simpson clonality was computed per sample as the square root of Simpson's diversity index over productive rearrangements. Sourced from immuneACCESS, this table was stored by TCRdb with only in-frame sequences that have V and J called. A share of the clones is absent; for the studies checked, an unresolved V gene accounts for under half, and the remainder has no known explanation. V and J calls and clone size are given by that table; D and trimming were obtained from the DNA. Present in this sample are 150,000 to 200,000 clones, just over 85% of which were seen just once. Roughly 8.2% of the sample lies in the top ten.

Each collaborating institution followed its own protocols to collect whole blood in K2EDTA tubes. Collaborator samples were shipped for TCRbeta analysis as frozen whole blood, isolated PBMCs, or DNA extracted from either sample type. The CDR3 has 16 amino acids, counting the end cysteine and phenylalanine. The CDR3 DNA has 48 bases and is translated from base 1. In the germline V gene, CDR1 corresponds to SGHNT and CDR2 to YENEEA. Trimming removed 4 bases from V and 0 bases from J; the gene matches leave 4 bases unexplained. The chain joins TRBV11-3 to TRBJ2-2, with TRBD1 identical over 8 junction bases. This sequence was found in a man between 60 and 75 years old with acute or convalescent COVID-19. The sample taken for sequencing was peripheral blood. The CDR3 region reads CASSSPGQANTGELFF. The DNA sequence is TGTGCCAGCAGCTCCCCGGGACAGGCGAACACCGGGGAGCTGTTTTTT.